This TCR beta chain was recorded in a study of blood T cell repertoires in COVID-19. As for the study in general: The United States, Italy and Spain supplied acute and convalescent COVID-19 samples. PBMCs, B-cell-depleted T cells, or T cells provided the cDNA or gDNA that made up the material.

Germline lookup yields CDR1 SGDLS and CDR2 YYNGEE. The trim removed 3 bases at V and 0 bases at J, leaving 6 bases unmatched. The CDR3 totals 16 residues. Seattle cases were enrolled at active infection and followed longitudinally. In the source study's methods: Amplification of reference gene primers was used by the study to estimate nucleated cell counts. TCRdb keeps only in-frame clones here, not all; method: immunoSEQ multiplex PCR. For V, J and clone size, that table is used; D and trimming come from the DNA. The data hold approximately 150,000 clones, with approximately 92% observed a single time.

The sequence was collected from a man younger than 35 with COVID-19, enrolled during active disease. The rearrangement links TRBV9 to TRBJ1-3; TRBD1 matches 7 bases. Sequencing input: peripheral blood. In DNA form, the CDR3 reads TGTGCCAGCAGCGGCACGACAGGGCACTCTGGAAACACCATATATTTT. As protein: CASSGTTGHSGNTIYF. The whole variable domain, remainder taken from reference TRBV9 and TRBJ1-3, is DSGVTQTPKHLITATGQRVTLRCSPRSGDLSVYWYQQSLDQGLQFLIQYYNGEERAKGNILERFSAQQFPDLHSELNLSSLELGDSALYFCASSGTTGHSGNTIYFGEGSWLTVV.